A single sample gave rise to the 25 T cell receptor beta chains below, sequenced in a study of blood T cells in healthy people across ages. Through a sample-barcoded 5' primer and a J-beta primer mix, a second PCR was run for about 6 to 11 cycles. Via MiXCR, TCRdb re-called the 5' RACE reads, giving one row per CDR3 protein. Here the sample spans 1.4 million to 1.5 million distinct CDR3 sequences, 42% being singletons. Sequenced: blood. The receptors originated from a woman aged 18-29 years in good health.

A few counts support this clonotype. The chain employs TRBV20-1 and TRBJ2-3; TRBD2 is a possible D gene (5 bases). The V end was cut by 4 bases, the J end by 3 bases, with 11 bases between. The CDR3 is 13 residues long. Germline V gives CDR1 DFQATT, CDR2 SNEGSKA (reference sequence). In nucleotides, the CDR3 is TGCAGTGCTAACCCCGGGAATACAGATACGCAGTATTTT. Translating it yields CSANPGNTDTQYF.

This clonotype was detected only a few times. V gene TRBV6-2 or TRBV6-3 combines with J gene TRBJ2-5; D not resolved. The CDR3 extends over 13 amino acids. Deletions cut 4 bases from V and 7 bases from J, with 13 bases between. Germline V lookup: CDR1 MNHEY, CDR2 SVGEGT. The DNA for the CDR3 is TGTGCCAGCAGTTCGGATCCCGCGCGGACCCAGTACTTC. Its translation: CASSSDPARTQYF.

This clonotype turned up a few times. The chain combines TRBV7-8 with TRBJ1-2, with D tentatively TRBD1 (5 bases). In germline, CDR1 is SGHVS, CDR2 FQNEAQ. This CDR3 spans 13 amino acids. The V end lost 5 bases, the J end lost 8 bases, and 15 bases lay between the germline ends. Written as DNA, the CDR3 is TGTGCCAGCAGCCCGCAGGGAAGTGGGGGCTACACCTTC. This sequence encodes CASSPQGSGGYTF.

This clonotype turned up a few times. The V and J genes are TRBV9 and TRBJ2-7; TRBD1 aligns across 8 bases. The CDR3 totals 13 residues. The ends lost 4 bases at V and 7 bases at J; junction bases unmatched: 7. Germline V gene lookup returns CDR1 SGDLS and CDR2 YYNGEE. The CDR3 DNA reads TGTGCCAGCAGCATACAGGGGGTGTGGGAGCAGTACTTC. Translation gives CASSIQGVWEQYF.

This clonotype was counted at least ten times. The CDR3 coding sequence is TGTGCCAGCAGTTTTACCGGAGGGCGCGGGGGGCGGGGCAAAAACATTCAGTACTTC. Translating it yields CASSFTGGRGGRGKNIQYF. V gene TRBV11-2 combines with J gene TRBJ2-4; TRBD2 agrees at 8 bases. The junction had 19 bases not matched to a gene; V was cut back by 6 bases and J by 3 bases. CDR1 and CDR2 (germline): SGHAT, FQNNGV. The CDR3 extends over 19 amino acids. Variable domain in full (rest from reference TRBV11-2 and TRBJ2-4): EAGVAQSPRYKIIEKRQSVAFWCNPISGHATLYWYQQILGQGPKLLIQFQNNGVVDDSQLPKDRFSAERLKGVDSTLKIQPAKLEDSAVYLCASSFTGGRGGRGKNIQYFGAGTRLSVL.

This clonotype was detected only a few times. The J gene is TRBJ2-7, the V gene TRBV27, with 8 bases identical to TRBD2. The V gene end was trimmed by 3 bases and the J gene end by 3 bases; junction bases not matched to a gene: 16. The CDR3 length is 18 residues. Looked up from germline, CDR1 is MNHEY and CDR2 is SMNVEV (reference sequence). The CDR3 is CASSFKPGTRGTSYEQYF. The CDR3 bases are TGTGCCAGCAGTTTTAAACCCGGGACTAGGGGGACAAGCTACGAGCAGTACTTC.

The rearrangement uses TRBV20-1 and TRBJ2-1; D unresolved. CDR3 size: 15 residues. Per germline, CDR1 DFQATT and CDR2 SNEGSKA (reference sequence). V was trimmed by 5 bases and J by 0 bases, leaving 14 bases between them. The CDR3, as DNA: TGCAGTGCTCCGAGTACCCAATCCTCCTACAATGAGCAGTTCTTC. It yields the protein CSAPSTQSSYNEQFF.

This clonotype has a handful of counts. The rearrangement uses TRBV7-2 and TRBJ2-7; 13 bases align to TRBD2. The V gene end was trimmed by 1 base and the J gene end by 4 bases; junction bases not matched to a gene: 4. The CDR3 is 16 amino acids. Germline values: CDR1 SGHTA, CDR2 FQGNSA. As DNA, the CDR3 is TGTGCCAGCAGCTTAGAACTAGCGGGAGGGATATACGAGCAGTACTTC. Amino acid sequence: CASSLELAGGIYEQYF. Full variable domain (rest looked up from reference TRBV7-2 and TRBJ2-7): GAGVSQSPSNKVTEKGKDVELRCDPISGHTALYWYRQSLGQGLEFLIYFQGNSAPDKSGLPSDRFSAERTGGSVSTLTIQRTQQEDSAVYLCASSLELAGGIYEQYFGPGTRLTVT.

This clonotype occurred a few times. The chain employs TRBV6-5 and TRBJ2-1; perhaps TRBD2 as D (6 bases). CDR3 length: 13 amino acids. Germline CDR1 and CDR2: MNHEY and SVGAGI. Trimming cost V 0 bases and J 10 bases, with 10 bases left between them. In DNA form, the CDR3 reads TGTGCCAGCAGTTACTCGAGGAGGGGCGAGCAGTTCTTC. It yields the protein CASSYSRRGEQFF.

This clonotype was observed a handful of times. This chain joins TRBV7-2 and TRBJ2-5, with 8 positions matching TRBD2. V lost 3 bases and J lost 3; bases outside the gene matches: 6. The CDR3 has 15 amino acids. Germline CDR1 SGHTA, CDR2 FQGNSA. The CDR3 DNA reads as TGTGCCAGCAGCTTTTCGGGGGGGGCTAAAGAGACCCAGTACTTC. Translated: CASSFSGGAKETQYF.

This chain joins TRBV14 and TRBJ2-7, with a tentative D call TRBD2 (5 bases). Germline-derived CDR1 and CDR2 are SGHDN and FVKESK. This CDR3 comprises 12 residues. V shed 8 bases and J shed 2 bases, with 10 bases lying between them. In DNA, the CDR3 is TGTGCCAGCGGGGAACTAGCCTACGAGCAGTACTTC. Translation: CASGELAYEQYF.

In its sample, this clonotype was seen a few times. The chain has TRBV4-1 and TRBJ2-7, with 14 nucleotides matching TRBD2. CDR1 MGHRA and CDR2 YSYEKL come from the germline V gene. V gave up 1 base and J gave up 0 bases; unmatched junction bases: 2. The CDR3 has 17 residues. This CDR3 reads CASSQGGTSGGSYEQYF. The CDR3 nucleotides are TGCGCCAGCAGCCAAGGTGGGACTAGCGGGGGCTCCTACGAGCAGTACTTC.

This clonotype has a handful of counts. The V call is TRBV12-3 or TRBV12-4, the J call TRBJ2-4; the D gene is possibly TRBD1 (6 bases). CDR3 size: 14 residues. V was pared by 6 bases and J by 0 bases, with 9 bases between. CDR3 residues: CASRLTGAKNIQYF. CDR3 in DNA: TGTGCCAGCAGATTGACAGGAGCCAAAAACATTCAGTACTTC.

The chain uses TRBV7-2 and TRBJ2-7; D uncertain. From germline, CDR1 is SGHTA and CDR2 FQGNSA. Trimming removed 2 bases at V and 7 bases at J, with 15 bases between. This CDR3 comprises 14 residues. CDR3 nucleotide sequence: TGTGCCAGCAGCTTACCGGGTATGGCGAAGGAGCAGTACTTC. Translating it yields CASSLPGMAKEQYF.

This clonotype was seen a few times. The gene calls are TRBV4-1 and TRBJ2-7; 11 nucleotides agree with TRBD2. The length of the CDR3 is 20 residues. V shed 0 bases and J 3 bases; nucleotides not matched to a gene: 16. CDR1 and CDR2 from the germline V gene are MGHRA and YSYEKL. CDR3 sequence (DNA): TGCGCCAGCAGCCAAGATTTCGTTGGGATAGCGGGAGGGCCTGTCTACGAGCAGTACTTC. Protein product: CASSQDFVGIAGGPVYEQYF.

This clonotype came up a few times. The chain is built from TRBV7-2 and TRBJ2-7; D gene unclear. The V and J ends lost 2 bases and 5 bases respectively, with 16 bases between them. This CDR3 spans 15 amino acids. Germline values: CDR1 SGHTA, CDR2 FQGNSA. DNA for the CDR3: TGTGCCAGCAGCTTAAAGATAGGCATGGGCCACGAGCAGTACTTC. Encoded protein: CASSLKIGMGHEQYF. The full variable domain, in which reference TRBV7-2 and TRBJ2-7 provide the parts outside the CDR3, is GAGVSQSPSNKVTEKGKDVELRCDPISGHTALYWYRQSLGQGLEFLIYFQGNSAPDKSGLPSDRFSAERTGGSVSTLTIQRTQQEDSAVYLCASSLKIGMGHEQYFGPGTRLTVT.

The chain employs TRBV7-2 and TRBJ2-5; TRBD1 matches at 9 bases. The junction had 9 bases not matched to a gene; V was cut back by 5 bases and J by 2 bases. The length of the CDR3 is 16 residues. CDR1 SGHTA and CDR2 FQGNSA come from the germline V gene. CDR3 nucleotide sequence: TGTGCCAGCAGCCCGACCGGGACAGGGCCTCAAGAGACCCAGTACTTC. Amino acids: CASSPTGTGPQETQYF.

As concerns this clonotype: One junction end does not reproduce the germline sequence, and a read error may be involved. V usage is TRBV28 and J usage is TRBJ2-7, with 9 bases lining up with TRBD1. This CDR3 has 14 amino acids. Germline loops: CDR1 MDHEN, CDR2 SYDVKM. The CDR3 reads CAGSVGTGRREQYF. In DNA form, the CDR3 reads TGTGCCGGCAGTGTGGGGACAGGGAGGCGCGAGCAGTACTTC.

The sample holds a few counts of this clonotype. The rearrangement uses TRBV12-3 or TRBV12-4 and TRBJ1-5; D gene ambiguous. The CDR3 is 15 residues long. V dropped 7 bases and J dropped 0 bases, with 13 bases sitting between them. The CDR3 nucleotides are TGTGCCAGCACCGATATAGGAGGTAGCAATCAGCCCCAGCATTTT. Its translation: CASTDIGGSNQPQHF.

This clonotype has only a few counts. DNA of the CDR3: TGCGCCAGCAGCCATCCCAGGGGGAACACTGAAGCTTTCTTT. This codes for CASSHPRGNTEAFF. V and J are TRBV4-1 and TRBJ1-1; possible D gene TRBD1, 6 bases. CDR1 is MGHRA, CDR2 YSYEKL, per germline. V lost 3 bases and J lost 1, with 9 bases in between. CDR3 length equals 14 residues.

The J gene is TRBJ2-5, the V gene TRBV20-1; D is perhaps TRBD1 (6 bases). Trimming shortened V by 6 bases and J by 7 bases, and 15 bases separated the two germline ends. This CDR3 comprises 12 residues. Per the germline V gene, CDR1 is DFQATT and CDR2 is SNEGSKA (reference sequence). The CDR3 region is CSATQGFATQYF. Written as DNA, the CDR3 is TGCAGTGCAACACAGGGCTTTGCGACCCAGTACTTC.

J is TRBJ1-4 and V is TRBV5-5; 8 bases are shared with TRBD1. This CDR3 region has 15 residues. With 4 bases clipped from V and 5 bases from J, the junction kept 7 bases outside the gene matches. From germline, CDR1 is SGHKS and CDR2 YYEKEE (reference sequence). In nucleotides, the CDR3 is TGTGCCAGCAGCGAGAGGACAGGGTTAAATGAAAAACTGTTTTTT. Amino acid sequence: CASSERTGLNEKLFF.

This CDR3 is CASAVPGTGTTSSYEQYF. CDR3 sequence (DNA): TGTGCCAGCGCCGTCCCTGGGACAGGGACTACCAGCTCCTACGAGCAGTACTTC. The chain combines TRBV2 with TRBJ2-7; 9 bases are shared with TRBD1. CDR3 length: 18 amino acids. The junction had 17 bases not matched to a gene; V was cut back by 8 bases and J by 0 bases. The germline CDR1 and CDR2 sequences are SNHLY and FYNNEI. The complete variable domain, with remaining parts taken from reference TRBV2 and TRBJ2-7, reads EPEVTQTPSHQVTQMGQEVILRCVPISNHLYFYWYRQILGQKVEFLVSFYNNEISEKSEIFDDQFSVERPDGSNFTLKIRSTKLEDSAMYFCASAVPGTGTTSSYEQYFGPGTRLTVT.

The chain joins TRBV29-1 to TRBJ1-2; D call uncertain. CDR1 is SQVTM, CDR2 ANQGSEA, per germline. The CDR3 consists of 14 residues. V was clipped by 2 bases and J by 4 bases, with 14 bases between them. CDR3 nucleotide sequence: TGCAGCGTTGAATCGGGATTGGGAATCTATGGCTACACCTTC. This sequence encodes CSVESGLGIYGYTF.

CDR3 sequence: CAISAGGGGVNEQFF. CDR3 in DNA: TGTGCCATCAGTGCGGGTGGCGGGGGGGTCAATGAGCAGTTCTTC. This rearrangement joins TRBV10-3 to TRBJ2-1, with TRBD2 identical over 9 bases. CDR3 size: 15 residues. Germline trimming cut 4 bases from V and 6 bases from J; bases unmatched to any gene: 7. In germline, CDR1 is ENHRY, CDR2 SYGVKD.